A selection of T cell receptor beta chains follows, all from one sample in a study of cytomegalovirus exposure and HLA in healthy donors. Produced via immunoSEQ multiplex PCR; TCRdb's table is partial and in-frame only. This repertoire shows 150,000 to 200,000 clones, about 86% found once; its top ten account for 2% to 2.5%. Material: PBMCs. The source is a woman in her 30s in good health and CMV-seronegative. Both conserved end residues are part of each CDR3. Fields, in order: D gene, J gene, V gene, clone size, CDR3 protein, CDR3 DNA. The D gene is left open where the match is weak. Clone size is stated in some rows and not others, as once, few, many or a class when expanded.

>NA|TRBJ1-2|TRBV29-1|NA
CSSEDQGRGGYTF
TGCAGCTCCGAAGATCAGGGGAGGGGTGGCTACACCTTC
>NA|TRBJ1-2|TRBV25-1|NA
CASRQGSRYTF
TGTGCCAGCAGGCAGGGGAGTCGCTACACCTTC
>NA|TRBJ2-7|TRBV5-1|once
CASSFSIPPSSEQYF
TGCGCCAGCAGCTTTAGTATCCCCCCCTCTAGCGAGCAGTACTTC
>TRBD1|TRBJ2-3|TRBV7-2|few
CASSLVGTGEDTQYF
TGTGCCAGCAGCTTAGTAGGGACAGGGGAAGATACGCAGTATTTT
>NA|TRBJ1-5|TRBV19|NA
CASSINGERGQPQHF
TGTGCCAGTAGTATCAACGGCGAGCGCGGTCAGCCCCAGCATTTT
>TRBD2|TRBJ2-2|TRBV6-6|NA
CASSYTSGLTGELFF
TGTGCCAGCAGTTACACTAGCGGGCTCACCGGGGAGCTGTTTTTT
>TRBD1|TRBJ1-1|TRBV7-8|NA
CASSPRSSGQLLMNTEAFF
TGTGCCAGCAGCCCTCGTTCATCGGGACAGCTTCTCATGAACACTGAAGCTTTCTTT
>NA|TRBJ1-1|TRBV5-6|few
CASSLTGNTEAFF
TGTGCCAGCAGCTTGACAGGCAACACTGAAGCTTTCTTT
>NA|TRBJ1-1|TRBV11-2|NA
CASSQGGGTEAFF
TGTGCCAGCAGCCAAGGGGGGGGCACTGAAGCTTTCTTT
>NA|TRBJ2-1|TRBV7-9|NA
CASSLIAPNEQFF
TGTGCCAGCAGCTTAATAGCGCCCAATGAGCAGTTCTTC
>NA|TRBJ2-6|TRBV25-1|NA
CASTSPVAGANGLTF
TGTGCCAGCACCTCCCCGGTGGCTGGGGCCAACGGCCTGACTTTC
>NA|TRBJ2-1|TRBV28|NA
CASSLRGQAINEQFF
TGTGCCAGCAGTTTAAGGGGACAAGCCATTAATGAGCAGTTCTTC
>NA|TRBJ2-1|TRBV7-9|NA
CASTKSGIYNEQFF
TGTGCCAGCACGAAATCGGGTATCTACAATGAGCAGTTCTTC
>NA|TRBJ2-7|TRBV6-5|NA
CASSYVPGRQSYEQYF
TGTGCCAGCAGTTACGTCCCAGGCAGGCAATCCTACGAGCAGTACTTC
>NA|TRBJ1-6|TRBV4-1|NA
CASSQGTGSSYNSPLHF
TGCGCCAGCAGCCAAGGTACGGGGAGCTCCTATAATTCACCCCTCCACTTT
>TRBD1|TRBJ1-5|TRBV6-1|NA
CASRYTGTGDQPQHF
TGTGCCAGCAGATATACCGGGACAGGGGATCAGCCCCAGCATTTT
>TRBD2|TRBJ2-4|TRBV7-2|NA
CASSLHAGTSALAKNIQYF
TGTGCCAGCAGCTTACACGCCGGGACTAGCGCTCTAGCCAAAAACATTCAGTACTTC
>NA|TRBJ2-7|TRBV14|NA
CASSLAGSYEQYF
TGTGCCAGCAGCCTGGCGGGTTCGTACGAGCAGTACTTC
>TRBD1|TRBJ2-2|TRBV2|once
CASIGQGGTGELFF
TGTGCCAGCATCGGACAGGGGGGCACCGGGGAGCTGTTTTTT
>NA|TRBJ1-5|TRBV30|NA
CAWSVNGLGNQPQHF
TGTGCCTGGAGTGTAAACGGACTGGGCAATCAGCCCCAGCATTTT
>NA|TRBJ2-7|TRBV7-9|NA
CASSLSGSHEQYF
TGTGCCAGCAGCTTGTCCGGGTCCCACGAGCAGTACTTC
>NA|TRBJ1-2|TRBV4-1|once
CASSRVTGSADGYTF
TGCGCCAGCAGCCGGGTCACAGGGAGCGCCGATGGCTACACCTTC
>TRBD1|TRBJ1-6|TRBV19|NA
CASMKPQGGSSPLHF
TGTGCCAGTATGAAGCCCCAGGGGGGTTCTTCACCCCTCCACTTT
>NA|TRBJ1-1|TRBV7-8|NA
CATAPREREAFF
TGTGCCACCGCGCCCCGTGAGAGGGAAGCTTTCTTT
>TRBD1|TRBJ1-6|TRBV28|NA
CASLSQGAGDSPLHF
TGTGCCAGCCTATCACAGGGGGCGGGGGATTCACCCCTCCACTTT
>NA|TRBJ2-5|TRBV5-6|NA
CASSSGQTKVEELYF
TGTGCCAGCAGCTCCGGACAGACCAAGGTCGAGGAGCTGTACTTC
>TRBD1|TRBJ2-4|TRBV5-6|NA
CASSPNTGGPKNIQYF
TGTGCCAGCAGCCCAAATACAGGGGGACCTAAAAACATTCAGTACTTC
>NA|TRBJ2-5|TRBV18|once
CASSPTVNTQETQYF
TGTGCCAGCTCACCGACAGTAAATACGCAAGAGACCCAGTACTTC
>TRBD1|TRBJ2-4|TRBV14|NA
CASSQDRKLRTGTAKNIQYF
TGTGCCAGCAGCCAAGATCGCAAGCTTCGGACAGGGACTGCCAAAAACATTCAGTACTTC
>NA|TRBJ2-7|TRBV18|NA
CASSLLGAEQYF
TGTGCCAGCTCGCTCCTAGGAGCCGAGCAGTACTTC
>TRBD1|TRBJ2-7|TRBV6-1|NA
CATYTTGQKTYEQYF
TGTGCCACCTACACCACGGGACAGAAAACCTACGAGCAGTACTTC
>NA|TRBJ1-6|TRBV5-1|NA
CASSSLRQPLYNSPLHF
TGCGCCAGCAGCTCCCTGAGACAGCCCCTGTATAATTCACCCCTCCACTTT
>NA|TRBJ2-5|TRBV19|NA
CASSTIDGLRTQYF
TGTGCCAGTAGTACAATCGACGGACTCAGGACCCAGTACTTC
>TRBD1|TRBJ2-3|TRBV11-2|once
CASSPRAGGSADTQYF
TGTGCCAGCAGCCCCCGGGCAGGGGGCTCGGCAGATACGCAGTATTTT
>NA|TRBJ2-5|TRBV10-3|few
CAITSGSQGETQYF
TGTGCCATCACATCGGGGTCCCAGGGGGAGACCCAGTACTTC
>NA|TRBJ2-5|TRBV14|NA
CASSQQITSRQYF
TGTGCCAGCAGCCAACAAATTACTAGTCGGCAGTACTTC
>TRBD1|TRBJ2-6|TRBV7-9|NA
CASSPDRAGANVLTF
TGTGCCAGCAGCCCGGACAGGGCTGGGGCCAACGTCCTGACTTTC
>NA|TRBJ1-4|TRBV5-6|once
CASSLAAGREKLFF
TGTGCCAGCAGCTTGGCGGCCGGGAGGGAAAAACTGTTTTTT
>NA|TRBJ2-1|TRBV6-1|NA
CASRLQTGPNEQFF
TGTGCCAGCAGACTCCAGACAGGCCCCAATGAGCAGTTCTTC
>NA|TRBJ1-2|TRBV28|NA
CASSSLPSYGYTF
TGTGCCAGCAGCTCCCTCCCCAGCTATGGCTACACCTTC
>TRBD2|TRBJ2-3|TRBV5-1|NA
CASSFPSGESTDTQYF
TGCGCCAGCAGCTTTCCGAGCGGGGAAAGCACAGATACGCAGTATTTT
>NA|TRBJ2-3|TRBV6-5|NA
CASSLNHRDFTDTQYF
TGTGCCAGCAGTTTGAATCATCGGGACTTCACAGATACGCAGTATTTT
>TRBD1|TRBJ1-4|TRBV18|NA
CASSSGTGAEKLFF
TGTGCCAGCTCTTCCGGGACAGGGGCTGAAAAACTGTTTTTT
>TRBD1|TRBJ1-2|TRBV28|few
CASSSPGQGSYGYTF
TGTGCCAGCAGTTCCCCCGGACAGGGGAGCTATGGCTACACCTTC
>NA|TRBJ1-2|TRBV6-5|NA
CASRRDSGVSWGYTF
TGTGCCAGCCGACGGGACTCCGGGGTATCATGGGGCTACACCTTC
>TRBD1|TRBJ1-1|TRBV28|NA
CASSRTGVRRAEAFF
TGTGCCAGCAGTAGGACAGGGGTTAGGAGGGCTGAAGCTTTCTTT
>TRBD2|TRBJ2-3|TRBV2|NA
CASTGLAGGQDTQYF
TGTGCCAGCACAGGGCTAGCGGGGGGGCAAGATACGCAGTATTTT
>NA|TRBJ2-2|TRBV4-1|once
CASSQEAGTGELFF
TGCGCCAGCAGCCAAGAAGCAGGGACCGGGGAGCTGTTTTTT